This entry lists 14 T cell receptor beta chains sequenced from one sample in a study of T cell responses to AZD1222 COVID-19 vaccine. Profiling relied on immunoSEQ multiplex PCR, and the TCRdb table lists in-frame clones only, not all of them. The sample contains around 99,000 clones, 90% to 95% of which appear only once. Material: peripheral blood, obtained on day 0 of AZD1222 vaccination. Every receptor here comes from an adult in good health.

The gene calls are TRBV27 and TRBJ1-2; TRBD1 might be the D (5 bases). This CDR3 is built from 15 residues. CDR1 is MNHEY and CDR2 is SMNVEV in the germline V gene (reference sequence). The V end lost 6 bases, the J end lost 8 bases, and 22 bases lay between the germline ends. Here the CDR3 reads CASRPTGTSRRGYTF. Here the CDR3 DNA reads TGTGCCAGCAGGCCAACTGGGACCTCGAGGCGGGGCTACACCTTC.

The genes are TRBV4-2 and TRBJ2-3; D is undetermined. Germline lookup yields CDR1 LGHNA and CDR2 YNFKEQ. V was pared by 0 bases and J by 2 bases, with 9 bases between. This CDR3 region has 15 residues. In DNA, the CDR3 is TGTGCCAGCAGCCAAGAAGGGCAGCACACAGATACGCAGTATTTT. This encodes CASSQEGQHTDTQYF.

This clone was detected only once. The chain employs TRBV10-3 and TRBJ1-3, with D unresolved. CDR1 ENHRY and CDR2 SYGVKD come from the germline V gene. V lost 0 bases and J 0 bases, leaving 12 bases between the germline ends. CDR3 length equals 17 residues. CDR3 nucleotides: TGTGCCATCAGTGAGTCGAGCCCGTGGAGCTCTGGAAACACCATATATTTT. Translated, it gives CAISESSPWSSGNTIYF.

This chain joins TRBV19 and TRBJ2-2; D might be TRBD2 (7 bases). V was trimmed by 4 bases and J by 6 bases, leaving 12 bases between them. Germline lookup yields CDR1 LNHDA and CDR2 SQIVND (reference sequence). This CDR3 is built from 14 residues. Here the CDR3 reads CASSSGGAAGELFF. The CDR3, as DNA: TGTGCCAGTAGTAGTGGGGGGGCGGCCGGGGAGCTGTTTTTT.

The chain links TRBV2 to TRBJ1-2; 7 bases map to TRBD1. The CDR3 is 15 residues long. Germline loops: CDR1 SNHLY, CDR2 FYNNEI. The V segment lost 6 bases and the J segment 4 bases; nucleotides outside the gene matches: 11. CDR3 bases: TGTGCCAGCAGCGAACAGACAGGGTCTTTCTATGGCTACACCTTC. The encoded protein is CASSEQTGSFYGYTF.

V gene TRBV11-2 combines with J gene TRBJ2-1, with 14 positions matching TRBD2. V lost 4 bases to trimming and J lost 0 bases; unmatched junction nucleotides: 2. The CDR3 has 17 amino acids. Germline V gene sequence: CDR1 SGHAT, CDR2 FQNNGV. Written as DNA, the CDR3 is TGTGCCAGCAGCTCGGGACTAGCGGGGGCCTCCTACAATGAGCAGTTCTTC. Its protein is CASSSGLAGASYNEQFF.

The chain has TRBV3-1 (or the pseudogene TRBV3-2) and TRBJ1-1; tentatively, D is TRBD1 (6 bases). Germline CDR1 reads LGHDT; CDR2 reads YNNKEL (reference sequence). This CDR3 is 14 amino acids long. V lost 4 bases and J 10 bases, leaving 19 bases between the germline ends. The CDR3 here is CASSPGVGTNAAFF. For the CDR3, the DNA is TGTGCCAGCAGCCCGGGGGTGGGGACAAACGCAGCTTTCTTT.

The CDR3 sequence is CASSLVASTEAFF. The CDR3 DNA follows: TGTGCCAGCAGCTTAGTTGCTAGCACTGAAGCTTTCTTT. The J gene is TRBJ1-1, the V gene TRBV11-3; D gene ambiguous. This CDR3 region has 13 residues. Trimming pared 1 base from V and 4 bases from J, leaving 7 bases between. Per germline, CDR1 SGHNT and CDR2 YENEEA.

The chain recombines TRBV5-1 with TRBJ1-1; 7 bases match TRBD1. CDR1 and CDR2 from the germline V gene are SGHRS and YFSETQ. This CDR3 spans 14 amino acids. Losses at the gene ends were 4 bases for V and 3 bases for J; bases not matched to a gene: 6. CDR3 bases: TGCGCCAGCAGCAGCTCGACAGGGTACACTGAAGCTTTCTTT. Translated, it gives CASSSSTGYTEAFF.

In this sample, this clone turned up a few times. The genes are TRBV7-2 and TRBJ2-1, with 7 bases lining up with TRBD2. The germline CDR1 and CDR2 sequences are SGHTA and FQGNSA. This CDR3 region has 14 residues. With 1 base clipped from V and 6 bases from J, the junction kept 3 bases outside the gene matches. The CDR3 loop is CASSLGLAPNEQFF. DNA of the CDR3: TGTGCCAGCAGCTTAGGACTAGCCCCCAATGAGCAGTTCTTC.

This chain uses TRBV7-2 with TRBJ2-3; TRBD2 matches at 11 bases. The CDR3 runs 17 residues. Germline V gives CDR1 SGHTA, CDR2 FQGNSA. V gave up 5 bases and J gave up 2 bases; unmatched junction bases: 9. This CDR3 is CASSAGTSGAITDTQYF. In DNA form, the CDR3 reads TGTGCCAGCAGCGCTGGGACTAGCGGAGCCATCACAGATACGCAGTATTTT.

The genes are TRBV23-1 and TRBJ2-2, with D unresolved. TRBV23-1 is an open reading frame whose function is uncertain. The V end was cut by 4 bases, the J end by 1 base, with 13 bases between. The CDR3 length is 16 residues. As DNA, the CDR3 is TGCGCCAGCAGTCCCAGGCCGAACAGGAACACCGGGGAGCTGTTTTTT. It is translated as CASSPRPNRNTGELFF.

On this clone: At one of its ends the junction is not consistent with the germline gene, which may arise from a read error. The chain employs TRBV12-3 or TRBV12-4 and TRBJ1-4, with D hard to call. The CDR3 length is 13 residues. CDR3 DNA sequence: TGTGCCAGCAGTTCCCTGCCGGGAGCGGGTTTAATTTTT. It yields the protein CASSSLPGAGLIF.

The chain recombines TRBV29-1 with TRBJ1-2; a weak D match, TRBD1 (6 bases). With 0 bases removed from V and 4 bases from J, the gap between germline ends came to 12 bases. Germline-derived CDR1 and CDR2 are SQVTM and ANQGSEA. The CDR3 runs 14 residues. CDR3 in DNA: TGCAGCGTTGAAGATGGGCAGGGGAGCTATGGCTACACCTTC. Its translation: CSVEDGQGSYGYTF.